This T cell receptor (beta chain) comes out of a study of T cells in Graves' hyperthyroidism and ophthalmopathy. Study at large: Specimen type is peripheral blood, collected at initial diagnosis prior to any treatment.

Exclusion of patients followed from uncontrolled infection, other autoimmune disease, pregnancy or lactation. The sample of blood was obtained at first hyperthyroidism diagnosis (before any ophthalmopathy symptoms). TCR beta CDR3 regions were amplified from RNA transcripts. First-round RT-PCR targeting the TCR CDR3 was performed with the HTBI primer set. TCRdb analysed the multiplex PCR reads with MiXCR anew, one entry per CDR3 protein. The data show around 340,000 distinct CDR3 sequences, about 18% seen once. General study findings and limits: Blood also contained most expanded thyroid clonotypes above 0.001.

Many counts were recorded for this clonotype. Antigen unknown. The CDR3 runs to 15 residues. The germline gives CDR1 SGHTA, CDR2 FQGNSA. After removal of 5 bases from V and 0 bases from J, the junction contained 2 bases not matched to a gene. This chain uses TRBV7-2 with TRBJ2-5; 11 positions match TRBD2. The sequencing sample was made of blood. This sequence was found in a young woman with Graves' hyperthyroidism that later progressed to Graves' ophthalmopathy. In DNA form, the CDR3 reads TGTGCCAGCAGCCCGGGACTAGCGGACCAAGAGACCCAGTACTTC. This translates into CASSPGLADQETQYF.